These T cell receptor beta chains were read from a single sample in a study of T-cell reconstitution after alpha-beta-depleted transplantation in children. TCRdb reprocessed the PCR reads via MiXCR and lists one record per CDR3 protein. This sample has about 610,000 distinct CDR3 sequences, with about 10% found just once. The sequencing here drew on PBMCs from the stem cell graft donor, taken from the stem cell graft. The receptors originated from a human donor who donated a stem cell graft to a child with acute myeloid leukemia. Both conserved end residues are part of each CDR3. A D gene is named only where the DNA matches it firmly. Only some rows state a clone size, as once, few, many or a class for expanded clones.

cdr3_length	clone_size	v_call	j_call	d_call	cdr3_aa	cdr3_nt
15	few	TRBV29-1	TRBJ2-7	TRBD1	CSVKTGGLSSYEQYF	TGCAGCGTTAAGACAGGGGGCCTCTCGAGCTACGAGCAGTACTTC
15	many	TRBV27	TRBJ1-2	TRBD1	CASRSDRGTNYGYTF	TGTGCCAGCAGGTCTGACAGGGGGACTAACTATGGCTACACCTTC
11	few	TRBV29-1	TRBJ2-7	-	CSVAEAYEQYF	TGCAGCGTTGCGGAGGCCTACGAGCAGTACTTC
17	-	TRBV4-1	TRBJ2-3	TRBD2	CASSLGVAGASTDTQYF	TGCGCCAGCAGCCTGGGGGTAGCGGGAGCAAGCACAGATACGCAGTATTTT
12	few	TRBV6-6	TRBJ1-1	-	CASSRGDTEAFF	TGTGCCAGCAGTCGGGGGGACACTGAAGCTTTCTTT
15	-	TRBV7-3	TRBJ2-1	TRBD2	CASSLMSREDDEQFF	TGTGCCAGCAGCTTAATGTCCCGGGAGGACGATGAGCAGTTCTTC
13	few	TRBV7-2	TRBJ2-1	-	CATLPSSYNEQFF	TGTGCCACTTTACCCAGTTCATACAATGAGCAGTTCTTC
12	few	TRBV12-3/TRBV12-4	TRBJ2-7	TRBD2	CSSSGLAFEQYF	TGTTCCAGCAGCGGACTAGCATTCGAGCAGTACTTC
16	-	TRBV7-9	TRBJ2-7	TRBD1	CASSSHRGRPSYEQYF	TGTGCCAGCAGCTCACACAGGGGGCGACCTTCCTACGAGCAGTACTTC
12	-	TRBV27	TRBJ2-7	TRBD1	CATKTGGGEQYF	TGTGCCACCAAGACAGGGGGCGGCGAGCAGTACTTC
15	-	TRBV27	TRBJ2-1	TRBD1	CASRTRGPKNNEQFF	TGTGCCAGCAGAACAAGGGGGCCAAAAAACAATGAGCAGTTCTTC
14	many	TRBV7-6	TRBJ1-1	-	CASSPERRYTEAFF	TGTGCCAGCAGCCCAGAACGCAGGTACACTGAAGCTTTCTTT
12	few	TRBV18	TRBJ1-1	-	CASSPSTTEAFF	TGTGCCAGCTCACCAAGTACCACTGAAGCTTTCTTT
14	many	TRBV7-2	TRBJ2-4	-	CASTTGSAKNIQYF	TGTGCCAGCACCACAGGGTCAGCCAAAAACATTCAGTACTTC
15	many	TRBV2	TRBJ2-3	TRBD2	CASTGLAMSTDTQYF	TGTGCCAGCACCGGACTAGCGATGAGCACAGATACGCAGTATTTT
12	-	TRBV10-1	TRBJ2-7	-	CASSEATNEQYF	TGCGCCAGCAGTGAGGCGACTAACGAGCAGTACTTC
14	-	TRBV28	TRBJ2-7	-	CASSTRDWPYEQYF	TGTGCCAGCAGTACCCGGGACTGGCCCTACGAGCAGTACTTC
13	-	TRBV5-1	TRBJ1-2	-	CASSSEGYYGYTF	TGCGCCAGCAGCTCTGAGGGTTATTATGGCTACACCTTC
13	few	TRBV5-1	TRBJ1-1	TRBD1	CASRPGQAPEAFF	TGCGCCAGCAGGCCGGGACAGGCCCCTGAAGCTTTCTTT
15	-	TRBV18	TRBJ2-2	-	CASSPLTANTGELFF	TGTGCCAGCTCACCGTTGACGGCGAACACCGGGGAGCTGTTTTTT
15	few	TRBV7-2	TRBJ2-2	TRBD2	CASVASGRSTGELFF	TGTGCCAGCGTTGCTAGCGGGAGAAGCACCGGGGAGCTGTTTTTT
12	-	TRBV12-3/TRBV12-4	TRBJ2-1	TRBD1	CASSLIAGGGFF	TGTGCCAGCAGTTTAATCGCAGGGGGTGGGTTCTTC
15	many	TRBV20-1	TRBJ2-1	TRBD2	CSADELAGTFDEQFF	TGCAGTGCTGATGAACTAGCGGGAACCTTCGATGAGCAGTTCTTC
16	many	TRBV7-2	TRBJ1-2	TRBD1	CASRRTGGSSLYGYTF	TGTGCCAGCAGACGGACAGGGGGTTCCTCGTTGTATGGCTACACCTTC
15	-	TRBV3-1	TRBJ2-2	TRBD1	CASSQWDRIAGELFF	TGTGCCAGCAGCCAGTGGGACAGGATTGCCGGGGAGCTGTTTTTT
17	-	TRBV4-2	TRBJ2-7	-	CASSQEDAQGGTYEQYF	TGTGCCAGCAGCCAAGAAGATGCACAGGGGGGGACCTACGAGCAGTACTTC
14	few	TRBV7-9	TRBJ1-6	-	CASSSVGGNSPLHF	TGTGCCAGCAGCTCGGTGGGGGGAAATTCACCCCTCCACTTT
21	-	TRBV5-6	TRBJ2-3	TRBD2	CASSLDARKEGGPRGTDTQYF	TGTGCCAGCAGCTTGGATGCCCGGAAGGAGGGAGGGCCACGGGGCACAGATACGCAGTATTTT
13	few	TRBV5-6	TRBJ2-5	-	CASSLGIGGTQYF	TGTGCCAGCAGCCTAGGGATCGGGGGGACCCAGTACTTC
12	many	TRBV12-3/TRBV12-4	TRBJ2-2	-	CASKFATGELFF	TGTGCCAGCAAATTTGCTACCGGGGAGCTGTTTTTT
15	-	TRBV3-1	TRBJ2-7	-	CASSRWTFRGDEQYF	TGTGCCAGCAGCCGTTGGACTTTCCGGGGAGACGAGCAGTACTTC
11	few	TRBV29-1	TRBJ2-7	-	CSVYRDYEQYF	TGCAGCGTTTACAGGGACTACGAGCAGTACTTC
13	many	TRBV20-1	TRBJ1-6	TRBD1	CSAQPGTGPPDHF	TGCAGTGCACAGCCCGGGACAGGGCCCCCTGACCACTTT
12	-	TRBV5-1	TRBJ1-2	-	CASSREGNGYTF	TGCGCCAGCAGCCGGGAGGGGAACGGCTACACCTTC
15	-	TRBV5-6	TRBJ2-4	TRBD1	CASSFQGAPKNIQYF	TGTGCCAGCAGCTTCCAGGGGGCTCCCAAAAACATTCAGTACTTC
17	few	TRBV20-1	TRBJ2-3	TRBD2	CSACPSGLAGSTDTQYF	TGCAGTGCTTGCCCGTCGGGACTAGCGGGGAGCACAGATACGCAGTATTTT
14	few	TRBV20-1	TRBJ2-2	TRBD2	CSAREGGRTGELFF	TGCAGTGCCCGGGAGGGGGGGAGGACCGGGGAGCTGTTTTTT
13	few	TRBV27	TRBJ1-5	-	CASSLGSREPQHF	TGTGCCAGCAGCCTGGGGAGTAGGGAGCCCCAGCATTTT
17	many	TRBV25-1	TRBJ2-7	TRBD2	CASSAFGTGGVSYEQYF	TGTGCCAGCAGTGCGTTTGGGACGGGAGGCGTCTCCTACGAGCAGTACTTC
15	-	TRBV3-1	TRBJ2-7	TRBD1	CASSPGQGVSYEQYF	TGTGCCAGCAGCCCTGGACAGGGGGTATCCTATGAGCAGTACTTC
17	-	TRBV20-1	TRBJ2-2	TRBD2	CSAAWSSGSWDTGELFF	TGCAGTGCTGCCTGGTCTAGCGGGAGTTGGGATACCGGGGAGCTGTTTTTT
14	-	TRBV13	TRBJ1-5	-	CASSPGPSNHPHHF	TGTGCCAGCAGCCCCGGACCAAGCAATCATCCCCATCATTTT
16	-	TRBV20-1	TRBJ2-3	-	CSAREKGTASTDTQYF	TGCAGTGCTAGAGAGAAGGGGACCGCTAGCACAGATACGCAGTATTTT
14	many	TRBV29-1	TRBJ2-7	TRBD1	CSVSSGTASYEQYF	TGCAGCGTCAGTTCCGGGACAGCTTCCTACGAGCAGTACTTC
15	few	TRBV7-2	TRBJ2-7	TRBD2	CASSLVSGIPGEQYF	TGTGCCAGCAGCTTGGTGAGCGGGATACCCGGCGAGCAGTACTTC
14	-	TRBV15	TRBJ2-3	-	CATRRDSMGDTQYF	TGTGCCACCAGGCGGGACTCCATGGGGGATACGCAGTATTTT
15	-	TRBV18	TRBJ2-7	TRBD1	CASSLGTGDNYEQYF	TGTGCCAGCTCACTGGGGACAGGGGATAATTACGAGCAGTACTTC
13	few	TRBV12-3/TRBV12-4	TRBJ1-1	-	CASSKVGGSEAFF	TGTGCCAGCAGTAAAGTGGGTGGCTCTGAAGCTTTCTTT
14	few	TRBV7-9	TRBJ1-1	-	CASSLGPEPTEAFF	TGTGCCAGCAGCTTAGGGCCAGAACCCACTGAAGCTTTCTTT
13	few	TRBV7-2	TRBJ2-7	-	CASSFSGPYEQYF	TGTGCCAGCAGCTTCAGTGGGCCATACGAGCAGTACTTC
13	many	TRBV29-1	TRBJ2-5	-	CSVATGKSGTQYF	TGCAGCGTTGCTACTGGCAAATCGGGGACCCAGTACTTC
17	-	TRBV6-5	TRBJ1-5	-	CASTDGLGKGSNQPQHF	TGTGCCAGCACGGATGGGTTGGGGAAAGGTAGCAATCAGCCCCAGCATTTT
13	once	TRBV4-3	TRBJ2-7	-	CASSRPKPREQYF	TGCGCCAGCAGCCGCCCCAAGCCTAGGGAGCAGTACTTC
13	many	TRBV7-9	TRBJ1-1	-	CASSPGQNTEAFF	TGTGCCAGCAGCCCCGGACAGAACACTGAAGCTTTCTTT
15	many	TRBV7-2	TRBJ2-3	-	CASSSVRFSTDTQYF	TGTGCCAGCAGCTCCGTCCGCTTTAGCACAGATACGCAGTATTTT
15	few	TRBV7-9	TRBJ2-7	TRBD1	CASSHFTGAMSEQYF	TGTGCCAGCAGCCACTTCACAGGGGCGATGTCCGAGCAGTACTTC
13	few	TRBV12-3/TRBV12-4	TRBJ1-5	-	CASTVDSQRPQHF	TGTGCCAGCACGGTCGACAGCCAGCGGCCCCAGCATTTT
12	many	TRBV10-3	TRBJ1-1	-	CAIRGGETEAFF	TGTGCCATCAGGGGGGGCGAGACTGAAGCTTTCTTT
16	many	TRBV6-2/TRBV6-3	TRBJ1-6	-	CASSSSSSPLISPLHF	TGTGCCAGCAGTTCATCCTCGTCCCCCCTAATTTCGCCCCTCCACTTT
17	-	TRBV20-1	TRBJ2-7	TRBD2	CSASPGLAGLPGREQYF	TGCAGTGCTAGTCCCGGACTAGCGGGCCTGCCGGGTCGCGAGCAGTACTTC